This is a list of T cell receptor beta chains from one sample in a study of cytotoxic CD8 clonotypes in ibrutinib-treated CLL. TCRdb keeps only in-frame clones here, not all; method: immunoSEQ multiplex PCR. The sample has roughly 70,000 clones; 90% are singletons. Specimen: PBMCs, collected after 12 months of ibrutinib treatment. These receptors were obtained from a human donor with chronic lymphocytic leukemia. Each CDR3 is given with its conserved first and last residue. A D gene is named only where the DNA matches it firmly. Rows give clone size only sometimes, using once, few, many, or a class for an expanded clone.

d_call,clone_size,j_call,v_call,cdr3_aa,cdr3_nt
.,.,TRBJ1-2,TRBV29-1,CSVDHNYGYTF,TGCAGCGTTGACCATAACTATGGCTACACCTTC
.,.,TRBJ2-7,TRBV9,CASSPTDYSSSYEQYF,TGTGCCAGCAGCCCGACCGACTACTCGAGCTCCTACGAGCAGTACTTC
.,.,TRBJ2-1,TRBV5-6,CASTTLTYNEQFF,TGTGCCAGCACCACACTAACCTACAATGAGCAGTTCTTC
.,.,TRBJ1-3,TRBV6-5,CASIPDTDRGNTIYF,TGTGCCAGCATTCCTGATACAGACAGAGGAAACACCATATATTTT
.,.,TRBJ1-3,TRBV4-2,CASSQEVRLPRGISGNTIYF,TGTGCCAGCAGCCAAGAGGTGCGGCTCCCCAGGGGAATCTCTGGAAACACCATATATTTT
.,.,TRBJ2-2,TRBV19,CASKTSLNTGELFF,TGTGCCAGTAAAACGTCCTTGAACACCGGGGAGCTGTTTTTT
.,.,TRBJ2-3,TRBV6-4,CASSIGPTDTQYF,TGTGCCAGCAGTATAGGACCCACAGATACGCAGTATTTT
.,few,TRBJ1-5,TRBV27,CASSYNPGSNQPQHF,TGTGCCAGCAGTTATAATCCGGGAAGCAATCAGCCCCAGCATTTT
.,.,TRBJ2-7,TRBV14,CASSRSTYEQYF,TGTGCCAGCAGCCGTTCGACCTACGAGCAGTACTTC
.,.,TRBJ1-2,TRBV5-4,CASSLRGRNYGYTF,TGTGCCAGCAGCTTGAGGGGAAGGAACTATGGCTACACCTTC
.,.,TRBJ1-5,TRBV19,CASSIQAQSNQPQHF,TGTGCCAGTAGTATCCAGGCGCAGAGCAATCAGCCCCAGCATTTT
TRBD1,.,TRBJ1-5,TRBV19,CASSIAGGHNQPQHF,TGTGCCAGTAGTATAGCAGGGGGCCACAATCAGCCCCAGCATTTT
TRBD2,.,TRBJ2-3,TRBV29-1,CSVAGTSGTDTQYF,TGCAGCGTTGCCGGGACTAGCGGCACAGATACGCAGTATTTT
.,.,TRBJ2-7,TRBV6-1,CASSDQGGYEQYF,TGTGCCAGCAGTGATCAGGGGGGCTACGAGCAGTACTTC
.,.,TRBJ2-7,TRBV6-1,CASSVRETYEQYF,TGTGCCAGCAGTGTAAGGGAGACCTACGAGCAGTACTTC
.,.,TRBJ1-3,TRBV4-2,CASSPLRSSGNTIYF,TGTGCCAGCAGCCCCCTAAGAAGCTCTGGAAACACCATATATTTT